This T cell receptor beta chain comes out of a study of shared clonotypes between healthy human individuals. The assay was immunoSEQ multiplex PCR, and TCRdb's table has in-frame clones only and misses some. The sample includes 550,000 to 800,000 clones, around 90% of them seen just once. The CDR3 spans 16 residues. The V gene's germline CDR1 is LNHDA and CDR2 SQIVND (reference sequence). The trim removed 6 bases at V and 6 bases at J, leaving 16 bases unmatched. The source of this sequence is a young man in good health. Some clones in this sample may be carry-over from other donors' samples. The J gene is TRBJ1-2, the V gene TRBV19, with TRBD1 identical over 7 bases. Sequencing was performed on memory CD8+ T cells from PBMCs. Subset: CD45RO+ cells pooled with CCR7-negative TemRA cells. The CDR3, as DNA: TGTGCCAGTAGAAGACGTTTAGAGGGGGCGGATGATGGCTACACCTTC. The encoded protein is CASRRRLEGADDGYTF.